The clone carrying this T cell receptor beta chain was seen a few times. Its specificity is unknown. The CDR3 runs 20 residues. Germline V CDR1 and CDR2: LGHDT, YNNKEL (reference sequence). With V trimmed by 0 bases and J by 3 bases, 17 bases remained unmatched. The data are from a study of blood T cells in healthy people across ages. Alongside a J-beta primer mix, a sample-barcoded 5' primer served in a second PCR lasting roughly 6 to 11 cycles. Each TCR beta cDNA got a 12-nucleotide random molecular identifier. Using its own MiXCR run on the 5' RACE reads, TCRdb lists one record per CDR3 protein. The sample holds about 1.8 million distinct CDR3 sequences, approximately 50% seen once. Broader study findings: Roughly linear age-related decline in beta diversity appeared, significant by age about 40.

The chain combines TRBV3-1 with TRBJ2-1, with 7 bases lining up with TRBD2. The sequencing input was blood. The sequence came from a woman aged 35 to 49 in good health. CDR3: CASSQDMRGAGLKNYNEQFF. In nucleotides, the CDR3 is TGTGCCAGCAGCCAAGATATGAGGGGAGCGGGGCTAAAGAACTACAATGAGCAGTTCTTC.